The source of this TCR beta chain is a study of early stage breast cancer tumors. Across the whole study: Most invasive tumors, about 80% of the 16, were ER+/PR+/HER2-.

This clone has only a few counts. Its antigen is undetermined. CDR3 length: 13 amino acids. Germline V gives CDR1 SEHNR, CDR2 FQNEAQ (reference sequence). Trimming shortened V by 5 bases and J by 14 bases, and 21 bases separated the two germline ends. Regarding the study as a whole: Most shared enriched TCRB sequences were commonly generated ones. Comparing each tissue with blood distinguished tumor from normal in most of the 16 patients.

Each sample had two DNA replicates, roughly 0.5 ug blood or about 1.5 ug tissue. Here immunoSEQ multiplex PCR was the method, and the copy in TCRdb shows in-frame clones only, minus some. This sample has tens of thousands of clones, with 65% to 80% found just once. Material: blood. The clonotype originates from a person between 60 and 69 years old with breast cancer. This sequence joins TRBV7-9 and TRBJ1-1; D is perhaps TRBD1 (5 bases). The CDR3 sequence: CASSPSGGNGMFF. The CDR3, as DNA: TGTGCCAGCAGCCCATCGGGGGGAAACGGTATGTTCTTT.